One and the same sample provided the 5 T cell receptor beta chains below, sequenced in a study of shared clonotypes between healthy human individuals. Profiled with immunoSEQ multiplex PCR; TCRdb holds only in-frame clones, not every one. This table has approximately 2,000,000 clones, 85% to 95% appearing once. Sequencing was carried out using naive CD4+ T cells from PBMCs. Subset meaning: CD45RA+ positively selected. Source of these receptors: a man between 18 and 29 years old in good health. Some clones in this sample may be carry-over from other donors' samples.

The CDR3 spells CSVGLRATDTQYF. The CDR3 DNA sequence: TGCAGCGTTGGGTTGAGAGCCACAGATACGCAGTATTTT. The chain uses TRBV29-1 and TRBJ2-3, with D unresolved. This CDR3 region has 13 residues. V lost 4 bases to trimming and J lost 2 bases, with 10 bases between them. Germline loops: CDR1 SQVTM, CDR2 ANQGSEA.

The V gene is TRBV5-1, the J gene TRBJ1-1; 7 bases fit TRBD1. The CDR3 spans 16 residues. In germline, CDR1 is SGHRS, CDR2 YFSETQ. The junction had 9 bases not matched to a gene; V was cut back by 4 bases and J by 0 bases. Written as DNA, the CDR3 is TGCGCCAGCAGCCCTCCGAGGGGACAGATGAACACTGAAGCTTTCTTT. Translated: CASSPPRGQMNTEAFF.

The V gene is TRBV4-1, the J gene TRBJ2-7, with 9 nucleotides matching TRBD2. Germline-derived CDR1 and CDR2 are MGHRA and YSYEKL. V shed 1 base and J 6 bases; nucleotides not matched to a gene: 7. CDR3 length: 15 amino acids. The CDR3 loop is CASSQGRTSVAEQYF. The DNA for the CDR3 is TGCGCCAGCAGCCAAGGAAGGACTAGCGTGGCCGAGCAGTACTTC.

This chain uses TRBV5-8 with TRBJ1-1; D remains ambiguous. CDR3 length: 13 residues. Trimming left V 0 bases short and J 3 bases short, with 6 bases between. The germline CDR1 and CDR2 sequences are SGHTS and YDEGEE. Here the CDR3 reads CASSLDSYTEAFF. In DNA form, the CDR3 reads TGTGCCAGCAGCTTGGACAGTTACACTGAAGCTTTCTTT.

This chain uses TRBV7-2 with TRBJ2-3, with TRBD2 matching 10 bases. In germline, CDR1 is SGHTA, CDR2 FQGNSA. J gave up 0 bases and V 5 bases, and 5 bases lay outside the gene matches. CDR3 size: 16 residues. CDR3 residues: CASSQGLARSTDTQYF. The CDR3 nucleotides read TGTGCCAGCAGCCAGGGACTAGCGCGAAGCACAGATACGCAGTATTTT.